The 30 T cell receptor beta chains listed next were all sequenced from one sample in a study of human T cells and chemical hapten exposure. The time point here: patch test 2, 6 weeks after DPC sensitization. Treatment indicated: therapeutic diphenylcyclopropenone sensitization with weekly scalp DPC. MiXCR, applied by TCRdb to the RACE reads, yields one record per CDR3 protein. The sample contains tens of thousands of distinct CDR3 sequences, 8% to 13% of which appear only once. The starting material was whole blood, obtained in connection with sensitization to the hapten diphenylcyclopropenone (DPC). Receptor source: a woman in her forties or fifties with alopecia areata. Some clones in this sample may be carry-over from other donors' samples.

This clonotype was observed many times. This chain uses TRBV27 with TRBJ1-6, with D perhaps TRBD1 (5 bases). V gave up 3 bases and J gave up 10 bases, with 7 bases separating them. Per germline, CDR1 MNHEY and CDR2 SMNVEV (reference sequence). The CDR3 has 12 amino acids. CDR3 nucleotide sequence: TGTGCCAGCAGTTTGGGGGGGTCACCCCTCCACTTT. As protein: CASSLGGSPLHF.

This clonotype was recorded at least ten times. The V call is TRBV12-3 or TRBV12-4, the J call TRBJ2-7; 13 nucleotides match TRBD2. The CDR3 runs to 18 residues. V gave up 6 bases and J gave up 4 bases; unmatched junction bases: 15. The CDR3 DNA is TGTGCCAGCAGCTCCCTGTCCGGGACTAGCGGGATCGTATACGAGCAGTACTTC. This encodes CASSSLSGTSGIVYEQYF.

This clonotype has more than one count but fewer than ten. This sequence joins TRBV18 and TRBJ2-6; no clear D gene. V gave up 1 base and J gave up 1 base, with 20 bases separating them. Germline values: CDR1 KGHSH, CDR2 LQKENI. The CDR3 is made up of 20 amino acids. CDR3 coding DNA: TGTGCCAGCTCACCACAGTTTCTGGCCGCCGCTCAATCTGGGGCCAACGTCCTGACTTTC. Translation gives CASSPQFLAAAQSGANVLTF.

The gene calls are TRBV11-3 and TRBJ2-3; possibly TRBD2 for D (5 bases). Germline V CDR1 and CDR2: SGHNT, YENEEA. The V and J ends lost 2 bases and 3 bases respectively, with 15 bases between them. The CDR3 runs 16 residues. CDR3 in DNA: TGTGCCAGCAGCTTAATATTTTCTGGGGAGACAGATACGCAGTATTTT. Protein: CASSLIFSGETDTQYF.

This clonotype was seen repeatedly, ten times or more. V usage is TRBV19 and J usage is TRBJ2-3, with TRBD1 matching 9 bases. The CDR3 has 14 residues. CDR1 is LNHDA and CDR2 is SQIVND in the germline V gene (reference sequence). Trimming at V came to 4 bases and at J to 5 bases, leaving 4 bases not matched to a gene. CDR3 sequence reads: CASSTRDREDTQYF. The CDR3 coding sequence is TGTGCCAGTAGTACCCGGGACAGGGAAGATACGCAGTATTTT.

A few counts support this clonotype. The chain joins TRBV20-1 to TRBJ2-7; TRBD2 matches at 10 bases. Germline values: CDR1 DFQATT, CDR2 SNEGSKA (reference sequence). The CDR3 is made up of 14 amino acids. V was clipped by 5 bases and J by 3 bases; unmatched bases: 7. The CDR3 is CSAPISSGGYEQYF. CDR3 DNA sequence: TGCAGTGCTCCGATATCTAGCGGGGGCTACGAGCAGTACTTC.

This clonotype was seen ten or more times. The rearrangement joins TRBV29-1 to TRBJ2-7; 7 bases agree with TRBD1. J gave up 5 bases and V 2 bases, and 3 bases lay outside the gene matches. The V gene's germline CDR1 is SQVTM and CDR2 ANQGSEA. This CDR3 region has 12 residues. The CDR3 bases are TGCAGCGTTGAAAGGACAGGTGACGAGCAGTACTTC. This gives the protein CSVERTGDEQYF.

The V gene is TRBV30, the J gene TRBJ2-7, with D hard to call. Per germline, CDR1 GTSNPN and CDR2 SVGIG (reference sequence). The CDR3 has 13 amino acids. Trimming left V 1 base short and J 1 base short, with 8 bases between. The chain's CDR3 is CAWSGMSSYEQYF. For the CDR3, the DNA is TGTGCCTGGAGTGGGATGAGTTCCTACGAGCAGTACTTC.

The table lists this clonotype with a few counts. This chain links TRBV20-1 with TRBJ2-1, with D perhaps TRBD1 (5 bases). This CDR3 has 13 amino acids. The germline V gene encodes CDR1 DFQATT and CDR2 SNEGSKA (reference sequence). Trimming stripped 6 bases from V and 5 bases from J, with 14 bases between. CDR3 residues: CSAIGHLDNEQFF. The DNA for the CDR3 is TGCAGTGCAATCGGACACCTAGACAATGAGCAGTTCTTC.

Notes on this clonotype: A much larger clone differs from this one at a single base, so this may be a read error. The CDR3 does not end in the conserved phenylalanine or tryptophan, so this is likely a read error. The chain combines TRBV18 with TRBJ2-1; D ambiguous. Germline lookup yields CDR1 KGHSH and CDR2 LQKENI. CDR3 length equals 13 residues. Trimming cost V 5 bases and J 4 bases, with 9 bases left between them. For the CDR3, the DNA is TGTGCCAGCTCAAGGTCTGGGTACAATGAGCAGTTCTCC. Amino acids: CASSRSGYNEQFS.

In this sample, this clonotype turned up a few times. The rearrangement uses TRBV28 and TRBJ2-7, with D perhaps matching TRBD1 (6 bases). There are 17 residues in the CDR3. From germline, CDR1 is MDHEN and CDR2 SYDVKM. With 7 bases removed from V and 2 bases from J, the gap between germline ends came to 24 bases. For the CDR3, the DNA is TGTGCCAGCACCCAGTTAGGGGGACCCGTTGGTGCCTACGAGCAGTACTTC. As protein: CASTQLGGPVGAYEQYF. Full variable domain (missing parts from reference TRBV28 and TRBJ2-7): DVKVTQSSRYLVKRTGEKVFLECVQDMDHENMFWYRQDPGLGLRLIYFSYDVKMKEKGDIPEGYSVSREKKERFSLILESASTNQTSMYLCASTQLGGPVGAYEQYFGPGTRLTVT.

This clonotype was counted many times. V and J are TRBV30 and TRBJ1-1, with a weak D call TRBD1 (5 bases). The germline CDR1 and CDR2 sequences are GTSNPN and SVGIG (reference sequence). The CDR3 spans 14 residues. Trimming took 4 bases from V and 2 from J, leaving 14 bases between them. DNA of the CDR3: TGTGCCTGGAAACGGCAGGGAGGAAACACTGAAGCTTTCTTT. Translated: CAWKRQGGNTEAFF.

This clonotype appeared a few times. The CDR3 DNA reads TGCGCCAGCAGCTTCCCGGGACAGGGGAATGAAGCTTTCTTT. Amino acids: CASSFPGQGNEAFF. V usage is TRBV5-1 and J usage is TRBJ1-1; TRBD1 matches 10 bases. CDR1 SGHRS and CDR2 YFSETQ come from the germline V gene. Trimming at V came to 2 bases and at J to 7 bases, leaving 5 bases not matched to a gene. CDR3 size: 14 residues.

The CDR3 coding sequence is TGTGCCAGCACCCAGAGGCTCACTGAAGCTTTCTTT. It translates to CASTQRLTEAFF. The V call is TRBV7-2, the J call TRBJ1-1; D remains ambiguous. Germline V lookup: CDR1 SGHTA, CDR2 FQGNSA. There are 12 residues in the CDR3. Trimming took 7 bases from V and 4 from J, leaving 10 bases between them.

This clonotype showed up just a few times. The chain recombines TRBV12-3 or TRBV12-4 with TRBJ2-5; D is undetermined. Trimming left V 6 bases short and J 5 bases short, with 16 bases between. The CDR3 consists of 14 residues. The CDR3 protein is CASSLTQKWETQYF. The CDR3 coding sequence is TGTGCCAGCAGCCTGACTCAAAAGTGGGAGACCCAGTACTTC.

This chain uses TRBV7-6 with TRBJ2-1, with TRBD2 matching over 14 bases. Germline CDR1 and CDR2: SGHVS and FNYEAQ. After removal of 4 bases from V and 0 bases from J, the junction contained 8 bases not matched to a gene. The length of the CDR3 is 19 residues. The CDR3 coding sequence is TGTGCCAGCAGCTGGTATGGACTAGCGGGAGGTAGCTCCTACAATGAGCAGTTCTTC. Protein sequence: CASSWYGLAGGSSYNEQFF. Combining the CDR3 with reference TRBV7-6 and TRBJ2-1 gives the whole variable domain GAGVSQSPRYKVTKRGQDVALRCDPISGHVSLYWYRQALGQGPEFLTYFNYEAQQDKSGLPNDRFSAERPEGSISTLTIQRTEQRDSAMYRCASSWYGLAGGSSYNEQFFGPGTRLTVL.

This clonotype has a count of ten or more. One end of the junction is discordant with germline, which a read error may explain. The J gene is TRBJ2-1, the V gene TRBV29-1; 12 bases match TRBD2. The germline gives CDR1 SQVTM, CDR2 ANQGSEA. The CDR3 is 16 residues long. The CDR3 protein is CSVKEWGTSGRNEQFF. CDR3 in DNA: TGCAGCGTTAAAGAGTGGGGGACTAGCGGGCGCAATGAGCAGTTCTTC.

This clonotype was seen repeatedly, ten times or more. In nucleotides, the CDR3 is TGTGCCTGGAACCCTATGAACTCCTACGAGCAGTACTTC. Translating gives CAWNPMNSYEQYF. V and J are TRBV30 and TRBJ2-7; D uncertain. Trimming pared 4 bases from V and 0 bases from J, leaving 10 bases between. The CDR3 totals 13 residues. Germline-derived CDR1 and CDR2 are GTSNPN and SVGIG (reference sequence).

This clonotype turned up a few times. V is TRBV19 and J is TRBJ2-6, with D unresolved. With 4 bases removed from V and 0 bases from J, the gap between germline ends came to 7 bases. Germline CDR1 reads LNHDA; CDR2 reads SQIVND (reference sequence). The CDR3 runs 15 residues. The CDR3 is CASSKHSSGANVLTF. DNA of the CDR3: TGTGCCAGTAGTAAACACAGCTCTGGGGCCAACGTCCTGACTTTC.

This clonotype was recorded at least ten times. This chain connects TRBV19 to TRBJ2-7; the D is unclear. The CDR3 sequence is 15 residues long. Trimming removed 0 bases at V and 3 bases at J, with 12 bases between. Germline CDR1 is LNHDA and CDR2 is SQIVND (reference sequence). CDR3 bases: TGTGCCAGTAGTATAGATCTTGATGGGGACTACGAGCAGTACTTC. Translation gives CASSIDLDGDYEQYF.

This clonotype was observed many times. This rearrangement joins TRBV19 to TRBJ2-1; 9 nucleotides agree with TRBD2. The CDR3 has 16 residues. The ends lost 3 bases at V and 7 bases at J; junction bases unmatched: 10. Germline V gene sequence: CDR1 LNHDA, CDR2 SQIVND (reference sequence). CDR3 amino acids: CASSISSGNERNEQFF. The DNA of the CDR3 is TGTGCCAGTAGTATTTCTAGCGGGAATGAACGGAATGAGCAGTTCTTC.

There are many counts of this clonotype. The genes are TRBV12-3 or TRBV12-4 and TRBJ1-5, with a possible D match to TRBD1 (5 bases). This CDR3 has 15 residues. The V end lost 6 bases, the J end lost 7 bases, and 19 bases lay between the germline ends. This chain's CDR3 is CASRGKGLFFQPQHF. The DNA for the CDR3 is TGTGCCAGCAGAGGGAAGGGACTATTTTTCCAGCCCCAGCATTTT.

This clonotype was seen many times. Written as DNA, the CDR3 is TGTGCCAGCAGCTTGGGGGACAGGTCAACAGATACGCAGTATTTT. It translates to CASSLGDRSTDTQYF. The chain joins TRBV5-8 to TRBJ2-3; the match to TRBD1 covers 8 bases. In germline, CDR1 is SGHTS, CDR2 YDEGEE. The CDR3 runs to 15 residues. Trimming removed 0 bases from V and 3 bases from J; junction bases left unmatched: 3.

This rearrangement joins TRBV5-1 to TRBJ1-6; D gene uncertain. This CDR3 region has 17 residues. Trimming cost V 0 bases and J 7 bases, with 17 bases left between them. Per the germline V gene, CDR1 is SGHRS and CDR2 is YFSETQ. The CDR3 sequence is CASSLAAGNRRNSPLHF. The CDR3 DNA is TGCGCCAGCAGCTTGGCCGCAGGCAACCGCAGGAATTCACCCCTCCACTTT. Looking up the rest from reference TRBV5-1 and TRBJ1-6 gives the full variable domain: KAGVTQTPRYLIKTRGQQVTLSCSPISGHRSVSWYQQTPGQGLQFLFEYFSETQRNKGNFPGRFSGRQFSNSRSEMNVSTLELGDSALYLCASSLAAGNRRNSPLHFGNGTRLTVT.

In its sample, this clonotype was seen many times. V is TRBV7-2 and J is TRBJ2-7; TRBD1 or TRBD2 may be the D gene (5 bases each). Per germline, CDR1 SGHTA and CDR2 FQGNSA. The V end was cut by 1 base, the J end by 0 bases, with 10 bases between. The CDR3 is 15 amino acids. The CDR3 bases are TGTGCCAGCAGCTTAGAGCTGGGGACCTCCTACGAGCAGTACTTC. Its protein product is CASSLELGTSYEQYF.

The chain couples TRBV20-1 to TRBJ2-6; D remains unclear. The V gene's germline CDR1 is DFQATT and CDR2 SNEGSKA (reference sequence). The ends were cut back, 3 bases at V and 7 bases at J, with 13 bases in the middle. The CDR3 consists of 14 residues. The CDR3 sequence: CSASIPPHANVLTF. Here the CDR3 DNA reads TGCAGTGCTAGTATTCCCCCACATGCCAACGTCCTGACTTTC.

This clonotype came up a few times. The chain joins TRBV11-3 to TRBJ2-2, with a tentative D call TRBD2 (6 bases). In germline, CDR1 is SGHNT, CDR2 YENEEA. The CDR3 contains 14 residues. The germline V and J ends were trimmed by 4 bases and 1 base, with 7 bases remaining between them. The CDR3 nucleotides are TGTGCCAGCAGCTCGGGACTGAACACCGGGGAGCTGTTTTTT. Its translation is CASSSGLNTGELFF.

This clonotype was recorded many times. The J gene is TRBJ1-1, the V gene TRBV28; D gene ambiguous. V lost 7 bases and J lost 2, with 11 bases in between. This CDR3 is built from 13 residues. In germline, CDR1 is MDHEN, CDR2 SYDVKM. CDR3 in DNA: TGTGCCAGCACCCCGGCTCTAAACACTGAAGCTTTCTTT. Protein: CASTPALNTEAFF.

The chain links TRBV2 to TRBJ2-1; tentatively, D is TRBD1 (5 bases). Trimming took 4 bases from V and 12 from J, leaving 16 bases between them. Germline CDR1 and CDR2: SNHLY and FYNNEI. The CDR3 covers 13 residues. CDR3 sequence: CASSGTTDLPQFF. DNA for the CDR3: TGTGCCAGCAGTGGGACGACAGATCTCCCGCAGTTCTTC.

The chain links TRBV6-5 to TRBJ2-2, with TRBD2 matching over 9 bases. The CDR3 loop spans 15 amino acids. The germline V gene encodes CDR1 MNHEY and CDR2 SVGAGI. The J segment lost 4 bases and the V segment lost 6 bases, leaving 6 bases of the junction unmatched. The CDR3 region has the DNA TGTGCCAGCAGATTAGCGGGAGTTCTCACCGGGGAGCTGTTTTTT. Translation: CASRLAGVLTGELFF.